Here is one TCR beta chain with its context. The antigen remains unidentified. Sequencing used immunoSEQ multiplex PCR; TCRdb keeps in-frame clones, though not all of them. The profile shows 130,000 to 150,000 clones, roughly 86% of them singletons. V was trimmed by 3 bases and J by 5 bases, leaving 10 bases between them. CDR1 is KGHSH, CDR2 LQKENI, per germline. The CDR3 length is 13 residues. These data come from a study of cytomegalovirus exposure and HLA in healthy donors. Across the whole study: The roughly 120 validation repertoires, a later analysis reported, used the same platform as the roughly 660 repertoires from the first cohort.

Study-wide results and caveats: TCR clusters originating in the first cohort tended to co-occur in the 120 validation repertoires, according to a later analysis. The classifier was said to identify cytomegalovirus status with high specificity and sensitivity. Overall, roughly 160 TCR beta chains were annotated as cytomegalovirus-associated.

The specimen sequenced was PBMCs. The chain has TRBV18 and TRBJ1-1; the D gene is possibly TRBD1 (5 bases). This clonotype was sampled from a man between 18 and 35 years old in good health and CMV-seropositive. The CDR3 sequence is CASSPRVNTEAFF. The CDR3 nucleotides read TGTGCCAGCTCACCCAGGGTTAATACTGAAGCTTTCTTT.